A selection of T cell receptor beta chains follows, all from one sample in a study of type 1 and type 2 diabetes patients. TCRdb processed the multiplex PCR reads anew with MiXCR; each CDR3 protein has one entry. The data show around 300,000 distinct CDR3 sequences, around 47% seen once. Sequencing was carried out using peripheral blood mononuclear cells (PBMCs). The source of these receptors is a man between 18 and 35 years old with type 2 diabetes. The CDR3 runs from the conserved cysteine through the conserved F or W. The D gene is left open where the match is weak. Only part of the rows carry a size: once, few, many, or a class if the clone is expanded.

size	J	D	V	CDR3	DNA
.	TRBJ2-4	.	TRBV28	CASSPGTKLAKNIQYF	TGTGCCAGCAGTCCCGGGACAAAACTAGCCAAAAACATTCAGTACTTC
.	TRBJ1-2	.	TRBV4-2	CASSQETGSYGYTF	TGTGCCAGCAGCCAAGAGACAGGATCCTATGGCTACACCTTC
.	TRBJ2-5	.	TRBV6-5	CASGQGRQETQYF	TGTGCCAGCGGGCAGGGGCGCCAAGAGACCCAGTACTTC
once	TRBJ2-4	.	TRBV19	CASSSGTDIQYF	TGTGCCAGTAGTAGTGGAACAGACATTCAGTACTTC
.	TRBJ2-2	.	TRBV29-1	CSANRETGELFF	TGCAGCGCAAACAGGGAAACCGGGGAGCTGTTTTTT
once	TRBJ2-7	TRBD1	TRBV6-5	CASGQGPYEQYF	TGTGCCAGCGGACAGGGTCCCTACGAGCAGTACTTC
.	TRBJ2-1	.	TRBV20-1	CSARRMQSYNEQFF	TGCAGTGCTAGACGAATGCAGAGCTACAATGAGCAGTTCTTC
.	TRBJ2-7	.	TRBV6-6	CAGIETDSTYEQYF	TGTGCCGGCATTGAGACAGACTCGACCTACGAGCAGTACTTC
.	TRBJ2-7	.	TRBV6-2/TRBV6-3	CASRPWGNYEQYF	TGTGCCAGCAGGCCTTGGGGCAACTACGAGCAGTACTTC
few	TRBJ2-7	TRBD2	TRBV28	CASSEKRASGLYEQYF	TGTGCCAGCAGTGAAAAAAGGGCTAGCGGGCTCTACGAGCAGTACTTC